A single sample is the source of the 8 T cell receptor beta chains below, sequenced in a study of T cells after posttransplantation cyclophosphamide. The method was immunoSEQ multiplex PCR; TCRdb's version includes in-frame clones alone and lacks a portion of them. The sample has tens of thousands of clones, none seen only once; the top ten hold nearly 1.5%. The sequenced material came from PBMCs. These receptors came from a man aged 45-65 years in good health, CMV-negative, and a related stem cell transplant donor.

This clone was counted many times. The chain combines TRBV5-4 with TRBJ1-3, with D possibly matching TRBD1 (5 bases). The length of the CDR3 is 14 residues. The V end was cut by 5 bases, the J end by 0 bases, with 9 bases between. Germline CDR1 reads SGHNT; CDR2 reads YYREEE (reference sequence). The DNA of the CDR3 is TGTGCCAGCAGGGGGCCAAGCTCTGGAAACACCATATATTTT. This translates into CASRGPSSGNTIYF. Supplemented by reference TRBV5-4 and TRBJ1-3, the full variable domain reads ETGVTQSPTHLIKTRGQQVTLRCSSQSGHNTVSWYQQALGQGPQFIFQYYREEENGRGNFPPRFSGLQFPNYSSELNVNALELDDSALYLCASRGPSSGNTIYFGEGSWLTVV.

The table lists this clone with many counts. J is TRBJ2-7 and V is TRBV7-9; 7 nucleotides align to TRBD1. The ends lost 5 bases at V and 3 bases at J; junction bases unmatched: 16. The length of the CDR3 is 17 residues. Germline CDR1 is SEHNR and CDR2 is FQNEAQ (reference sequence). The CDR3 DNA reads TGTGCCAGCAGCCGAGAGATCCTGGGACAGACTCTCTACGAGCAGTACTTC. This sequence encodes CASSREILGQTLYEQYF.

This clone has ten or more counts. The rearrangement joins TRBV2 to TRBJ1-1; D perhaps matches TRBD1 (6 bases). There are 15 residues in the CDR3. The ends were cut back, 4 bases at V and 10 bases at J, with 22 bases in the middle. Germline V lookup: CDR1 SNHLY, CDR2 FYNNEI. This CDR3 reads CASSAGSQGPRPAFF. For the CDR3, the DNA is TGTGCCAGCAGTGCTGGCAGCCAGGGGCCCCGGCCAGCTTTCTTT.

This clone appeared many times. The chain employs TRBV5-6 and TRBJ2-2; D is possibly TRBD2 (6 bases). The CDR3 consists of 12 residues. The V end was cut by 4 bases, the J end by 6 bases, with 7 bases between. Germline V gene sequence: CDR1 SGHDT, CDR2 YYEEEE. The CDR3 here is CASSRRAGELFF. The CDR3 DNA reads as TGTGCCAGCAGCAGGAGGGCCGGGGAGCTGTTTTTT.

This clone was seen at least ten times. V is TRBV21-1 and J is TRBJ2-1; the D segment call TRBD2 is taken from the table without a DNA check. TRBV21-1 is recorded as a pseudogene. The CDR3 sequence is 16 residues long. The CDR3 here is CASSKEVAASYNEQFF. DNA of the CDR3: TGTGCCAGCAGCAAAGAAGTCGCGGCCTCCTACAATGAGCAGTTCTTC.

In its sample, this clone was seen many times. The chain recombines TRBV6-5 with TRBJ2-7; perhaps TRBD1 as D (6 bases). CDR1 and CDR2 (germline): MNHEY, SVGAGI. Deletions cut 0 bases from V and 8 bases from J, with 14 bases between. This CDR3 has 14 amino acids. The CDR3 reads CASSYSPSQGKQYF. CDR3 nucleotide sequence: TGTGCCAGCAGTTACTCTCCCTCGCAGGGGAAGCAGTACTTC.

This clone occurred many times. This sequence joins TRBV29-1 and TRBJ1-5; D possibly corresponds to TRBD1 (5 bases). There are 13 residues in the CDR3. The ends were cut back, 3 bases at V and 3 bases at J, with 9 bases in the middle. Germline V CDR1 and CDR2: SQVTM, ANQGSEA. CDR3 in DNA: TGCAGCGTTGAGGGGGGGGTCAATCAGCCCCAGCATTTT. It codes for CSVEGGVNQPQHF.

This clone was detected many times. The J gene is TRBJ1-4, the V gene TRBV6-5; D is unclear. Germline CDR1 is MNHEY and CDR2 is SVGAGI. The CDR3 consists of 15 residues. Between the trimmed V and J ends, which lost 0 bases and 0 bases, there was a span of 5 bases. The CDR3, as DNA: TGTGCCAGCAGTTACTCAAGAGCAACTAATGAAAAACTGTTTTTT. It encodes CASSYSRATNEKLFF.